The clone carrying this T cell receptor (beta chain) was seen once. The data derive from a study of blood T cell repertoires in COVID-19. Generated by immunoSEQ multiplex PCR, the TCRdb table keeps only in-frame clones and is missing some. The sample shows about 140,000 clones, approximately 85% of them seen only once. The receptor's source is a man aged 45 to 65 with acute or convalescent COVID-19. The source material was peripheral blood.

The CDR3 spells CATSRDGWSSYNSPLHF. The CDR3 DNA reads as TGTGCCACCAGCAGAGATGGGTGGAGCTCCTATAATTCACCCCTCCACTTT. The gene calls are TRBV15 and TRBJ1-6; no clear D gene. V was clipped by 0 bases and J by 0 bases, with 9 bases between them. The CDR3 runs 17 residues. Germline V gene data show CDR1 as LNHNV and CDR2 as YYDKDF (reference sequence).